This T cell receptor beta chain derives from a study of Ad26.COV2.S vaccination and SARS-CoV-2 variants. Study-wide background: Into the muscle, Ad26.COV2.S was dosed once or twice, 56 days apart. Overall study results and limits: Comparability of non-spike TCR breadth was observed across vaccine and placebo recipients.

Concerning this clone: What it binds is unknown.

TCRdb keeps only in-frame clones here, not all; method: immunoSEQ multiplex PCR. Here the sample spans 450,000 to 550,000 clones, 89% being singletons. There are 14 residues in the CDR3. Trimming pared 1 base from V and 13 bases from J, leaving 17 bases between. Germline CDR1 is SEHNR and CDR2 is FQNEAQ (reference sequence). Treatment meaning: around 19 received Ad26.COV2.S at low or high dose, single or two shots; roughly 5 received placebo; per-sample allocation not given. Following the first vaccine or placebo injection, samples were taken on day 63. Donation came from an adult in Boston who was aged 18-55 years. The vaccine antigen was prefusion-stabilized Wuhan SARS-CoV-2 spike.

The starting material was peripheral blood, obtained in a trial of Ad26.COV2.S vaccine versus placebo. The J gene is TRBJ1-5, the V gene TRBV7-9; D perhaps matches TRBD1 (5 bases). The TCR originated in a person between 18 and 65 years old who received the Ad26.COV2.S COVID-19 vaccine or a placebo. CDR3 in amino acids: CASSLDREWGEQHF. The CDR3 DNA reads TGTGCCAGCAGCTTAGATCGGGAGTGGGGGGAGCAGCATTTT.